This T cell receptor (beta chain) was obtained from a study of blood T cell repertoires in COVID-19. Study summary: Some COVID-19 samples were acute and others convalescent; all came from the United States, Italy and Spain. T cells, B-cell-depleted T cells, or PBMCs supplied cDNA or gDNA.

In the source study's methods: Estimated nucleated cell counts came from reference gene primer amplification. Clones were sequenced by immunoSEQ multiplex PCR, and TCRdb holds only the in-frame ones, with some missing. That table supplies the V and J calls and clone size; D and trimming were determined from the DNA. This table holds 95,000 to 150,000 clones, 85% found once. This CDR3 has 17 residues. Trimming cost V 0 bases and J 4 bases; bases outside gene matches: 5. CDR1 is LGHNA and CDR2 is YNFKEQ in the germline V gene. The source of this sequence is a man aged 55 to 70 with acute or convalescent COVID-19. The chain couples TRBV4-2 to TRBJ1-4, with 10 bases lining up with TRBD1. Sequencing used peripheral blood. The CDR3 region is CASSQDMGQGLNEKLFF. The CDR3 DNA is TGTGCCAGCAGCCAAGATATGGGACAGGGGCTTAATGAAAAACTGTTTTTT.